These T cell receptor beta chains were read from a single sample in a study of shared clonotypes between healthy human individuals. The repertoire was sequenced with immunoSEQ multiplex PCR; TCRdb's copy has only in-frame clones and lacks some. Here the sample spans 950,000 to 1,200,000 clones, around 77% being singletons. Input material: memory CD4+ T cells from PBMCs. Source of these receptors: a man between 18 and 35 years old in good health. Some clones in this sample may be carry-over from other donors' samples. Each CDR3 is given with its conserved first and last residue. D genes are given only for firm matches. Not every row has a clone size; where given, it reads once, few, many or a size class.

CDR3 protein: CASSKTGAGEGNQPQHF
CDR3 DNA: TGTGCCAGCAGCAAAACGGGGGCAGGGGAGGGCAATCAGCCCCAGCATTTT
D gene: NA
J gene: TRBJ1-5
clone size: NA
V gene: TRBV7-9

CDR3 protein: CASSQETDDTEAFF
CDR3 DNA: TGTGCCAGCAGCCAGGAGACGGACGACACTGAAGCTTTCTTT
D gene: NA
J gene: TRBJ1-1
clone size: NA
V gene: TRBV4-2

CDR3 protein: CASSYGGLSGNTIYF
CDR3 DNA: TGTGCCAGCAGTTACGGAGGACTCTCTGGAAACACCATATATTTT
D gene: NA
J gene: TRBJ1-3
clone size: few
V gene: TRBV6-5

CDR3 protein: CASSLLAGVGNTGELFF
CDR3 DNA: TGTGCCAGCAGCTTGCTAGCGGGAGTGGGGAACACCGGGGAGCTGTTTTTT
D gene: TRBD2
J gene: TRBJ2-2
clone size: NA
V gene: TRBV5-6

CDR3 protein: CASSQPSGGTGNTIYF
CDR3 DNA: TGCGCCAGCAGCCAACCCTCAGGGGGCACGGGAAACACCATATATTTT
D gene: TRBD1
J gene: TRBJ1-3
clone size: NA
V gene: TRBV4-1

CDR3 protein: CASSAGTTIAFF
CDR3 DNA: TGTGCCAGTAGTGCCGGGACCACAATCGCTTTCTTT
D gene: NA
J gene: TRBJ1-1
clone size: once
V gene: TRBV19

CDR3 protein: CASSAYNYQETQYF
CDR3 DNA: TGTGCCAGCAGTGCGTACAATTACCAAGAGACCCAGTACTTC
D gene: NA
J gene: TRBJ2-5
clone size: NA
V gene: TRBV6-1

CDR3 protein: CASRGSRESYEQYF
CDR3 DNA: TGTGCCAGCAGAGGGTCGCGGGAATCCTACGAGCAGTACTTC
D gene: NA
J gene: TRBJ2-7
clone size: NA
V gene: TRBV6-5

CDR3 protein: CSAAGYEAFF
CDR3 DNA: TGCAGTGCAGCAGGCTATGAAGCTTTCTTT
D gene: NA
J gene: TRBJ1-1
clone size: NA
V gene: TRBV20-1

CDR3 protein: CTSSQGLHGQGTEVNYGYTF
CDR3 DNA: TGCACCAGCAGCCAGGGACTCCACGGGCAGGGGACCGAGGTTAACTATGGCTACACCTTC
D gene: NA
J gene: TRBJ1-2
clone size: NA
V gene: TRBV1

CDR3 protein: CASSFTGITEAFF
CDR3 DNA: TGTGCCAGCAGTTTTACAGGGATCACTGAAGCTTTCTTT
D gene: NA
J gene: TRBJ1-1
clone size: many
V gene: TRBV27

CDR3 protein: CASSPGGGSAGNTIYF
CDR3 DNA: TGTGCCAGCTCACCCGGGGGGGGTTCCGCTGGAAACACCATATATTTT
D gene: NA
J gene: TRBJ1-3
clone size: NA
V gene: TRBV18

CDR3 protein: CASSLVLAGGSAQYF
CDR3 DNA: TGCGCCAGCAGCTTGGTCCTAGCGGGAGGATCCGCGCAGTATTTT
D gene: TRBD2
J gene: TRBJ2-3
clone size: NA
V gene: TRBV5-1

CDR3 protein: CASSFWGRGTEAFF
CDR3 DNA: TGTGCCAGCAGTTTTTGGGGTAGGGGCACTGAAGCTTTCTTT
D gene: NA
J gene: TRBJ1-1
clone size: NA
V gene: TRBV27

CDR3 protein: CASSEVGYAGGNTIYF
CDR3 DNA: TGTGCCAGCAGTGAAGTGGGATATGCGGGCGGAAACACCATATATTTT
D gene: NA
J gene: TRBJ1-3
clone size: NA
V gene: TRBV6-1

CDR3 protein: CASSPDPFGLGEAFF
CDR3 DNA: TGCGCCAGCAGCCCGGACCCCTTTGGTTTGGGCGAGGCTTTCTTT
D gene: NA
J gene: TRBJ1-1
clone size: NA
V gene: TRBV5-1

CDR3 protein: CASSQQSGFGETQYF
CDR3 DNA: TGTGCCAGCTCACAGCAGAGCGGGTTCGGGGAGACCCAGTACTTC
D gene: NA
J gene: TRBJ2-5
clone size: NA
V gene: TRBV18

CDR3 protein: CASSQDRGQGSEKLFF
CDR3 DNA: TGTGCCAGCAGCCAAGATAGGGGACAGGGGAGTGAAAAACTGTTTTTT
D gene: TRBD1
J gene: TRBJ1-4
clone size: NA
V gene: TRBV4-2

CDR3 protein: CASSVGGKGDYEQYF
CDR3 DNA: TGTGCCAGCAGCGTAGGAGGGAAGGGGGACTACGAGCAGTACTTC
D gene: NA
J gene: TRBJ2-7
clone size: NA
V gene: TRBV9

CDR3 protein: CASSQSLTSTPQETQYF
CDR3 DNA: TGCGCCAGCAGCCAATCCCTCACTAGCACTCCTCAAGAGACCCAGTACTTC
D gene: NA
J gene: TRBJ2-5
clone size: NA
V gene: TRBV4-1

CDR3 protein: CATAFGPANEQFF
CDR3 DNA: TGCGCCACCGCCTTCGGGCCTGCTAATGAGCAGTTCTTC
D gene: NA
J gene: TRBJ2-1
clone size: NA
V gene: TRBV10-1

CDR3 protein: CASSQVDRNTEAFF
CDR3 DNA: TGTGCCAGCAGCCAAGTAGACAGAAACACTGAAGCTTTCTTT
D gene: NA
J gene: TRBJ1-1
clone size: NA
V gene: TRBV4-2

CDR3 protein: CASSIDRDQPQHF
CDR3 DNA: TGTGCCAGTAGTATAGATAGGGATCAGCCCCAGCATTTT
D gene: NA
J gene: TRBJ1-5
clone size: NA
V gene: TRBV19

CDR3 protein: CAWRARPNTGELFF
CDR3 DNA: TGTGCCTGGAGGGCCAGACCGAACACCGGGGAGCTGTTTTTT
D gene: NA
J gene: TRBJ2-2
clone size: NA
V gene: TRBV30

CDR3 protein: CASSRGGEETQYF
CDR3 DNA: TGTGCCAGCAGCCGGGGAGGAGAAGAGACCCAGTACTTC
D gene: NA
J gene: TRBJ2-5
clone size: once
V gene: TRBV7-3

CDR3 protein: CAWSLGTALYEQYF
CDR3 DNA: TGTGCCTGGAGTCTGGGGACAGCCCTCTACGAGCAGTACTTC
D gene: TRBD1
J gene: TRBJ2-7
clone size: NA
V gene: TRBV30

CDR3 protein: CASSLEERPQHF
CDR3 DNA: TGTGCCAGCAGCTTAGAGGAGCGGCCCCAGCATTTT
D gene: NA
J gene: TRBJ1-5
clone size: NA
V gene: TRBV7-2

CDR3 protein: CASSGPGLSTDTQYF
CDR3 DNA: TGCGCCAGCAGCGGGCCCGGCCTCAGCACAGATACGCAGTATTTT
D gene: NA
J gene: TRBJ2-3
clone size: NA
V gene: TRBV5-1

CDR3 protein: CASSLGTGGFSGELFF
CDR3 DNA: TGTGCCAGCAGCCTTGGGACAGGGGGCTTTTCCGGGGAGCTGTTTTTT
D gene: TRBD1
J gene: TRBJ2-2
clone size: NA
V gene: TRBV7-3